Listed below are T cell receptor beta chains from one sample, sequenced in a study of control samples from healthy donors and cancer patients. Only in-frame clones appear in the TCRdb table, and some are missing; sequencing was by immunoSEQ multiplex PCR. The profile shows more than 140,000 clones, 85% to 95% of them singletons. The sample taken for sequencing was blood. The receptors here all came from a man in his forties in good health. CDR3s include the opening cysteine and the closing phenylalanine or tryptophan. The D gene is left open where the match is weak. Clone size is given for some rows only: seen once, a few or many times, or a class if the clone is expanded.

j_call clone_size v_call d_call cdr3_nt cdr3_aa
TRBJ2-5 NA TRBV7-9 TRBD1 TGTGCCAGCAGCTTAGGGACAGGGCGGGAGACCCAGTACTTC CASSLGTGRETQYF
TRBJ1-1 NA TRBV7-6 TRBD1 TGTGCCAGCAGTCTCTCAGGGGGCGCAACTGAAGCTTTCTTT CASSLSGGATEAFF
TRBJ1-4 NA TRBV6-6 NA TGTGCCAGCAGTACCCGATTGAGTGCAACTAATGAAAAACTGTTTTTT CASSTRLSATNEKLFF
TRBJ1-6 NA TRBV3-1/TRBV3-2 NA TGTGCCAGCAGCCAAGAGGTCGGCAATTCACCCCTCCACTTT CASSQEVGNSPLHF
TRBJ1-4 NA TRBV11-2 NA TGTGCCAGCAGCTTAGTTTTCGGGGCGGATAAACTGTTTTTT CASSLVFGADKLFF
TRBJ1-5 NA TRBV9 NA TGTGCCAGCAGCGTAGGAGGGAGCAATCAGCCCCAGCATTTT CASSVGGSNQPQHF
TRBJ1-2 NA TRBV12-3/TRBV12-4 NA TGTGCCAGCAGTTTACGACAGGTCGATGGCTACACCTTC CASSLRQVDGYTF
TRBJ1-2 NA TRBV6-5 TRBD1 TGTGCCAGCAGTCCCCGGACAGGTTTGGATGGCTACACCTTC CASSPRTGLDGYTF
TRBJ2-7 NA TRBV5-1 NA TGCGCCAGCAGCTTGCGACAGGAGAATATATACGAGCAGTACTTC CASSLRQENIYEQYF
TRBJ1-1 NA TRBV9 NA TGTGCCAGCAGCGTAAGCGGGGCGGGGGTTGAAGGGGAAGCTTTCTTT CASSVSGAGVEGEAFF
TRBJ1-2 NA TRBV6-5 NA TGTGCCAGCACCCGGGCCTATAACTATGGCTACACCTTC CASTRAYNYGYTF
TRBJ1-5 NA TRBV5-1 NA TGCGCCAGCAGCTTGGACGGCCATAGCAATCAGCCCCAGCATTTT CASSLDGHSNQPQHF
TRBJ1-5 once TRBV24-1 NA TGTGCCACCAGTGAATGGGACAGCAATCAGCCCCAGCATTTT CATSEWDSNQPQHF
TRBJ2-7 NA TRBV4-1 TRBD1 TGCGCCAGCAGCCAACCGGGACAGGGGAGGGAGCAGTACTTC CASSQPGQGREQYF
TRBJ1-2 NA TRBV11-2 TRBD1 TGTGCCAGCAGCTTAGAACCCTGGGACAGGGAGAACTATGGCTACACCTTC CASSLEPWDRENYGYTF
TRBJ2-7 once TRBV6-7 NA TGTGCCAGACTACCACCGGGACCACCCACCTACGAGCAGTACTTC CARLPPGPPTYEQYF
TRBJ1-1 NA TRBV3-1/TRBV3-2 NA TGTGCCAGCAGCCACGGGACCCTGGCTGAAGCTTTCTTT CASSHGTLAEAFF
TRBJ1-1 NA TRBV19 NA TGTGCCAGTAGTTCCAGAGGGGGGTGGAAGAACACTGAAGCTTTCTTT CASSSRGGWKNTEAFF
TRBJ2-1 NA TRBV7-2 TRBD2 TGTGCCAGCACCTCCAGCGGGAGGAGATACAATGAGCAGTTCTTC CASTSSGRRYNEQFF
TRBJ2-1 NA TRBV6-1 TRBD1 TGTGCCAGCAGTGAATATAAGGGGGCGTCCTACAATGAGCAGTTCTTC CASSEYKGASYNEQFF
TRBJ1-5 NA TRBV30 NA TGTGCCTGGAGTGCACCGACAGTTTCAAGGCAGCCCCAGCATTTT CAWSAPTVSRQPQHF
TRBJ1-5 NA TRBV19 NA TGTGCCAGTAGTGTTATGTGGGATCAGCCCCAGCATTTT CASSVMWDQPQHF
TRBJ1-4 NA TRBV5-8 NA TGTGCCAGCAGCCCTCGAGTGGGGGGCGAAAAACTGTTTTTT CASSPRVGGEKLFF
TRBJ2-2 NA TRBV11-2 TRBD1 TGTGCCAGCAGCTACTCAGGGGGCTTGAACACCGGGGAGCTGTTTTTT CASSYSGGLNTGELFF
TRBJ2-2 NA TRBV2 TRBD1 TGTGCCAGCAGTGCCCCGGTTACAGGGGGCTTCACCGGGGAGCTGTTTTTT CASSAPVTGGFTGELFF
TRBJ1-1 NA TRBV6-2/TRBV6-3 NA TGTGCCAGCAGTTTCGAGAACACTGAAGCTTTCTTT CASSFENTEAFF